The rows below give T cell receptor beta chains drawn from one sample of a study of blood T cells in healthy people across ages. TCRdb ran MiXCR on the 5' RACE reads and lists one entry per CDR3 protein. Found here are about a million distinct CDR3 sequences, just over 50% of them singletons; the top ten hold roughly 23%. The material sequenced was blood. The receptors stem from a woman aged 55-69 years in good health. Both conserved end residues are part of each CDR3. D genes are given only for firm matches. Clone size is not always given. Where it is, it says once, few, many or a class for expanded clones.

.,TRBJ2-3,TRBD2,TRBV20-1,TGCAGTGCTAGAGGGGGCGCTCCGCGGGGGGATACGCAGTATTTT,CSARGGAPRGDTQYF
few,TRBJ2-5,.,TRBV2,TGTGCCAGCACCCCTCCCGCAGAGACCCAGTACTTC,CASTPPAETQYF
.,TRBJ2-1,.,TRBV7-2,TGTGCCAGCAGCTTCGCGGGGGCTCGCAATGAGCAGTTCTTC,CASSFAGARNEQFF
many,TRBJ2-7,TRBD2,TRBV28,TGTGCCAGCTCTAGCGGGAACTACGAGCAGTACTTC,CASSSGNYEQYF
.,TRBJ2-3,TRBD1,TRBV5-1,TGCGCCAGCAGCATTGGGACAGAGGATACGCAGTATTTT,CASSIGTEDTQYF
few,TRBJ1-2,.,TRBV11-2,TGTGCCAGCAGCGCACCTAACTATGGCTACACCTTC,CASSAPNYGYTF
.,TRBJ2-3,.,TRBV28,TGTGCCAGCAGTTTAAGAGCGCTAGGCGCAGATACGCAGTATTTT,CASSLRALGADTQYF
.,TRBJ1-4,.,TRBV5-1,TGCGCCAGCAGCTTGGACGGGCCAGCCTTCCAAGCAACTAATGAAAAACTGTTTTTT,CASSLDGPAFQATNEKLFF
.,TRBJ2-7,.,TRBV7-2,TGTGCCAGCAGCTTAGGCGGGAATGTGTACGAGCAGTACTTC,CASSLGGNVYEQYF
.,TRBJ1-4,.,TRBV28,TGTGCCAGCAGTCTCCGGGATCATGAAAAACTGTTTTTT,CASSLRDHEKLFF
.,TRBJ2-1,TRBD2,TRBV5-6,TGTGCCAGCAGCTTGTATACTAGCGGGAGGGACAATGAGCAGTTCTTC,CASSLYTSGRDNEQFF
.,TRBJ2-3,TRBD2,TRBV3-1,TGTGCCAGCAGCCAAGTGCACGGGAGGAGCACAGATACGCAGTATTTT,CASSQVHGRSTDTQYF
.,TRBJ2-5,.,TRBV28,TGTGCCAGCAGTTCCGGGACGATGAATGAGCAGTACTTC,CASSSGTMNEQYF
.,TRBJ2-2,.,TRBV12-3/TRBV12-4,TGTGCCAGCAAGGATACCTCCCAGGGCACCGGGGAGCTGTTTTTT,CASKDTSQGTGELFF
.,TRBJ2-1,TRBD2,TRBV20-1,TGCAGTGCTAGAATAGCGGGAGGTTACAATGAGCAGTTCTTC,CSARIAGGYNEQFF
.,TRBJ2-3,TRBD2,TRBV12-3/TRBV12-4,TGTGCCACCAAGGGAGGTTCTAGCGGGAGCCCCAGCACAGATACGCAGTATTTT,CATKGGSSGSPSTDTQYF
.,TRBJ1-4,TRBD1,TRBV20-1,TGCAGTGCTGAAGCGCCAGACAGGGTTGAAAAACTGTTTTTT,CSAEAPDRVEKLFF
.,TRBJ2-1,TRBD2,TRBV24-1,TGTGCCACCAGTGATCGTGGACTAGCGGGAGGGACTGACAATGAGCAGTTCTTC,CATSDRGLAGGTDNEQFF
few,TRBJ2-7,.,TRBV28,TGTGCCAGCACCGTTAACACCTACGAGCAGTACTTC,CASTVNTYEQYF
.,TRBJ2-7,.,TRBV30,TGTGCCGGGAGCGGACAGAAATACGAGCAGTACTTC,CAGSGQKYEQYF
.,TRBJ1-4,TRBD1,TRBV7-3,TGTGCCAGCAGTTCAACCGGGACAGGGAATGAAAAACTGTTTTTT,CASSSTGTGNEKLFF
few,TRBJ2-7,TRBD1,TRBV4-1,TGCGCCAGCAGCCAAGCCGGGACAGGAAAAGAGAAGCAGTACTTC,CASSQAGTGKEKQYF
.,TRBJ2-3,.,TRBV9,TGTGCCAGCAGCGTATCCCCCACAGATACGCAGTATTTT,CASSVSPTDTQYF
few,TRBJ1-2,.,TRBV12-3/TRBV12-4,TGTGCCAGCAGTAGGGGATTATATGGCTACACCTTC,CASSRGLYGYTF